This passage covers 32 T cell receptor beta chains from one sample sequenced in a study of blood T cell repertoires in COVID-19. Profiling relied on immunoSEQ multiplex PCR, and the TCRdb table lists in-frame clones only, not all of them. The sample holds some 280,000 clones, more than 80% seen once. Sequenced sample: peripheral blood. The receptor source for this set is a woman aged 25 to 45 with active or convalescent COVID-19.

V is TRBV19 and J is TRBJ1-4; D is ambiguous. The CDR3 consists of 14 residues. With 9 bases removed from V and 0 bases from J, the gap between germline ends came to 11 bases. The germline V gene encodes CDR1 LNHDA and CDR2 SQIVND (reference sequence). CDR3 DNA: TGTGCCAGCACCGTAGATGCAACTAATGAAAAACTGTTTTTT. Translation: CASTVDATNEKLFF.

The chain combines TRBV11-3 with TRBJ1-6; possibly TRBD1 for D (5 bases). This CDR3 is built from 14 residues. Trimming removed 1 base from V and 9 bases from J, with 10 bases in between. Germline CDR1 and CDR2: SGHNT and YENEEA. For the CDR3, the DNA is TGTGCCAGCAGCTTAGGTGGGGCGACTTCACCCCTCCACTTT. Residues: CASSLGGATSPLHF.

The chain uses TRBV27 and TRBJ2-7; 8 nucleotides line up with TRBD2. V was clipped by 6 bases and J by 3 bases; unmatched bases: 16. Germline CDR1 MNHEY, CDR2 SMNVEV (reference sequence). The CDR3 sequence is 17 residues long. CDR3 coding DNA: TGTGCCAGCAGCCATTATCGATTTTCGGGAGGGCGCTACGAGCAGTACTTC. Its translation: CASSHYRFSGGRYEQYF.

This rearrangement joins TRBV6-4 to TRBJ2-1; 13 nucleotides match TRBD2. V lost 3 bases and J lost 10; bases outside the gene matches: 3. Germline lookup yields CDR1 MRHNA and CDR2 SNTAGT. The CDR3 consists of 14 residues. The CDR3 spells CASSERLAGGEQFF. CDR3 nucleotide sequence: TGTGCCAGCAGTGAAAGACTAGCGGGGGGAGAGCAGTTCTTC.

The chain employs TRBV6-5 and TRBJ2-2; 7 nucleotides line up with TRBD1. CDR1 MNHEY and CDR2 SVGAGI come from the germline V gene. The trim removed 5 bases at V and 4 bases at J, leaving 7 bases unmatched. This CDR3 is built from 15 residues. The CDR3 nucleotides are TGTGCCAGCAGTAATCCGGGACAGCTCACCGGGGAGCTGTTTTTT. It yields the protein CASSNPGQLTGELFF.

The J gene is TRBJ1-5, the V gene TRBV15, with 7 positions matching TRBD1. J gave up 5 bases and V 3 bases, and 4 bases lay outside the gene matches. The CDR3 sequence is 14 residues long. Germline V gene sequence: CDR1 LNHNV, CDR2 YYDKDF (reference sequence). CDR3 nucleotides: TGTGCCACCAGCAGCAGACAGGGTGATCAGCCCCAGCATTTT. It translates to CATSSRQGDQPQHF.

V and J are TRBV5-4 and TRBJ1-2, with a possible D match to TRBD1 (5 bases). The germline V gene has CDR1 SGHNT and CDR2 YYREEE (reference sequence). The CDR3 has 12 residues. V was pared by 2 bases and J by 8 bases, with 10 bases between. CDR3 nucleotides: TGTGCCAGCAGCTTCAGGGAGGGAGGCTACACCTTC. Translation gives CASSFREGGYTF.

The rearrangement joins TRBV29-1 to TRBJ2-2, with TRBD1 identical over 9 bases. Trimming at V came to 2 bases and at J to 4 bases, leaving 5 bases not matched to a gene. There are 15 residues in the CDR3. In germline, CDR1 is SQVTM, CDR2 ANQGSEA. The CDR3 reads CSVESRTGVTGELFF. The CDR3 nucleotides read TGCAGCGTTGAAAGCCGGACAGGGGTCACCGGGGAGCTGTTTTTT.

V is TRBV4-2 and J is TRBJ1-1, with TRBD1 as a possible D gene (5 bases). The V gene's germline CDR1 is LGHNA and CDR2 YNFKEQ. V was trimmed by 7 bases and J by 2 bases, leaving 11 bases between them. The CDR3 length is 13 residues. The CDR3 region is CASTKQENTEAFF. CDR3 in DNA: TGTGCCAGCACAAAACAGGAAAACACTGAAGCTTTCTTT.

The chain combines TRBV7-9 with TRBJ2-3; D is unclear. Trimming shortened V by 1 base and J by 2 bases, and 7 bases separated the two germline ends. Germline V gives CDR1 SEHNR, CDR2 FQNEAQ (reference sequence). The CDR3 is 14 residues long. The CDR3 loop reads CASSLDRTTDTQYF. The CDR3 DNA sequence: TGTGCCAGCAGCTTAGACAGAACCACAGATACGCAGTATTTT.

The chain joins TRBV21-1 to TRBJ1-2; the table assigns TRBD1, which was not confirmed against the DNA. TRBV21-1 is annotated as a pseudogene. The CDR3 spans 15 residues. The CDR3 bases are TGTGCCAGCACCCAACGGGGACAGGGGGCCTATGGCTACACCTTC. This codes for CASTQRGQGAYGYTF.

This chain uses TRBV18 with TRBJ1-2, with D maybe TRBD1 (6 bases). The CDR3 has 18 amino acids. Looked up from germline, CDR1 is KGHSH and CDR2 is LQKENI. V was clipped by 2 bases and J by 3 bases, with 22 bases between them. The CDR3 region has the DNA TGTGCCAGCTCACCAGGTCGCCTTGACAGGCTAAGCGACTATGGCTACACCTTC. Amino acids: CASSPGRLDRLSDYGYTF.

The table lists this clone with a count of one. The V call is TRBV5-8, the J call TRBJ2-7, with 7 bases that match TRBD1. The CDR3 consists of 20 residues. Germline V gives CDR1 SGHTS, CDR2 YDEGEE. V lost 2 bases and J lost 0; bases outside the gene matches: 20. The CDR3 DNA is TGTGCCAGCAGCTTTATTACCGGGACAGTTTTCGGGCGGAGCTCCTACGAGCAGTACTTC. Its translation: CASSFITGTVFGRSSYEQYF.

The CDR3 DNA sequence: TGCGCCAGCAGCCAAGATGGCGGGGGGGCCGCAGATACGCAGTATTTT. This sequence encodes CASSQDGGGAADTQYF. The gene calls are TRBV4-3 and TRBJ2-3; TRBD2 matches at 9 bases. Trimming removed 0 bases from V and 4 bases from J; junction bases left unmatched: 5. The CDR3 is 16 residues long. From germline, CDR1 is LGHNA and CDR2 YSLEER.

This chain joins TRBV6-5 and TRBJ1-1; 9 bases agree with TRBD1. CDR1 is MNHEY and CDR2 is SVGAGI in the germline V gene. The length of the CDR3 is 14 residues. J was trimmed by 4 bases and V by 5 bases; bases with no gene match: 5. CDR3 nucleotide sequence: TGTGCCAGCAGTCCCGACAGGGGGAGCACTGAAGCTTTCTTT. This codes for CASSPDRGSTEAFF.

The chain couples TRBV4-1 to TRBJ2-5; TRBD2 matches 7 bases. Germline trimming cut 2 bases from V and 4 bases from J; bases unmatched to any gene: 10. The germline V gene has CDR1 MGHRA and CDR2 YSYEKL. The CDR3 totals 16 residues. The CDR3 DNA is TGCGCCAGCAGCCAACAGAGCGGGACCCGGGGAGAGACCCAGTACTTC. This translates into CASSQQSGTRGETQYF.

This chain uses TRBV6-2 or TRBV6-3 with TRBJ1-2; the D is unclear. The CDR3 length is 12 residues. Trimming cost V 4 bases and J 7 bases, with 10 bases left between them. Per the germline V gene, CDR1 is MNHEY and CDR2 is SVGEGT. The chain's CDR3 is CASSSGPTGYTF. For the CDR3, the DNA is TGTGCCAGCAGTTCGGGTCCTACTGGCTACACCTTC.

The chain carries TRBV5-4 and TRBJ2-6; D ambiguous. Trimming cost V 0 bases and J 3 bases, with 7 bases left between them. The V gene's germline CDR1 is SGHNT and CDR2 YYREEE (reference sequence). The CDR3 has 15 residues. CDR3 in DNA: TGTGCCAGCAGCTTGGGACTGGGTGGGGCCAACGTCCTGACTTTC. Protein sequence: CASSLGLGGANVLTF.

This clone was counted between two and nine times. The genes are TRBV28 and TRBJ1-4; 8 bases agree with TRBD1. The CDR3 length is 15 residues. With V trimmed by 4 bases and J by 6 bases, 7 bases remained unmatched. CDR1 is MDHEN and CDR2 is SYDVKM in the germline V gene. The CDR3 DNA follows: TGTGCCAGCAGTTCCGCCGGGACAGGACATGAAAAACTGTTTTTT. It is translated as CASSSAGTGHEKLFF.

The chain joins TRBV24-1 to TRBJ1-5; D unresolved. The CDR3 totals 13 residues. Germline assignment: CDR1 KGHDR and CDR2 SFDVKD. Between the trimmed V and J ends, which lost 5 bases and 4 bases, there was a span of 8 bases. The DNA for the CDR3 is TGTGCCACCAGTGTCTCGGGGAATCAGCCCCAGCATTTT. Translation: CATSVSGNQPQHF.

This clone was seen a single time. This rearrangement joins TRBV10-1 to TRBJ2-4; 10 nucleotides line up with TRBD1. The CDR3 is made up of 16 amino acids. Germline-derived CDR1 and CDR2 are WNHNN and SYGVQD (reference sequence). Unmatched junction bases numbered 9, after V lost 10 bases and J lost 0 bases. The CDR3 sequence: CAKDRGRAVAKNIQYF. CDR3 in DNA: TGCGCCAAGGACAGGGGGAGAGCGGTAGCCAAAAACATTCAGTACTTC.

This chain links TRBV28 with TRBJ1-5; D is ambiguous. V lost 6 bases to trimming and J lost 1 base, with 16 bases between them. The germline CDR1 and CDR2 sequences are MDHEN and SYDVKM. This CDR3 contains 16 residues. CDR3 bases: TGTGCCAGCAGGGTTGCCTCCGGGTCCAGCAATCAGCCCCAGCATTTT. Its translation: CASRVASGSSNQPQHF.

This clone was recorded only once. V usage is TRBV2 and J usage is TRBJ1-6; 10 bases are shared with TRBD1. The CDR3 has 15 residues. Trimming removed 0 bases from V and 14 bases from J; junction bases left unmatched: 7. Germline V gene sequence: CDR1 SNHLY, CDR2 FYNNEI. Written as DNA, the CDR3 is TGTGCCAGCAGTGAAGCGCGACCGGACAGGGGGGCCCTCCACTTT. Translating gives CASSEARPDRGALHF.

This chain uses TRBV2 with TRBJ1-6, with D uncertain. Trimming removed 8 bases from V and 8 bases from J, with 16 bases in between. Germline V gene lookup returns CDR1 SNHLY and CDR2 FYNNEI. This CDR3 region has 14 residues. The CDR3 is CASGLLTRDSPLHF. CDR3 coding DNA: TGTGCCAGCGGACTCCTGACTCGAGATTCACCCCTCCACTTT.

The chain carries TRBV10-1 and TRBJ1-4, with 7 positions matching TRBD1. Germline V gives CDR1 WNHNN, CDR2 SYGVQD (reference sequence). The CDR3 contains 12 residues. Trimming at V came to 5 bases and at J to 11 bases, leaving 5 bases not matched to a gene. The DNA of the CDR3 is TGCGCCAGCAGTCCGGACAGGCGGAAACTGTTTTTT. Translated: CASSPDRRKLFF.

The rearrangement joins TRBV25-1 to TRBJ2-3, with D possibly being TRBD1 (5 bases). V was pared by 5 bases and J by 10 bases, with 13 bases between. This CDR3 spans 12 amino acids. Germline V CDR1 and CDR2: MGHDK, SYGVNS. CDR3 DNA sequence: TGTGCCAGCAGTAATACAGGCTACTCGCAGTATTTT. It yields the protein CASSNTGYSQYF.

The DNA for the CDR3 is TGTGCCAGCAGCGTAGTTGCTACAGCCAACTCTGGAAACACCATATATTTT. This translates into CASSVVATANSGNTIYF. The chain employs TRBV9 and TRBJ1-3; D uncertain. The CDR3 totals 17 residues. Germline values: CDR1 SGDLS, CDR2 YYNGEE. The ends were cut back, 0 bases at V and 0 bases at J, with 13 bases in the middle.

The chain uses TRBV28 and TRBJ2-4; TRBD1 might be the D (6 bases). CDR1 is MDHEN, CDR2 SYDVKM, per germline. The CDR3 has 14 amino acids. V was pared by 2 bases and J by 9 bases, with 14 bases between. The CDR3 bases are TGTGCCAGCAGTTTAGACAGGCGGCGCGCCATTCAGTACTTC. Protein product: CASSLDRRRAIQYF.

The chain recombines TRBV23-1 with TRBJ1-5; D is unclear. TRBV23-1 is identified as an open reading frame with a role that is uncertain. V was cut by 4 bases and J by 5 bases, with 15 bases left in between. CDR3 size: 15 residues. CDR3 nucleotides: TGCGCCAGCAGTCGAAATTGGAGCCGGCATCAGCCCCAGCATTTT. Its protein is CASSRNWSRHQPQHF.

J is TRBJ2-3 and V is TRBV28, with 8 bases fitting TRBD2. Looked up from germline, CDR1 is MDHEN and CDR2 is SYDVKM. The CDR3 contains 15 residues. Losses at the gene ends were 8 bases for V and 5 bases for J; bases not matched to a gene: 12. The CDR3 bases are TGTGCCAGCGGACTGAGCGGGGGACGTAGAGATACGCAGTATTTT. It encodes CASGLSGGRRDTQYF.

CDR3 nucleotide sequence: TGTGCCACCAGTGATTGGGGACAGGAAACTGGCGCTTTCTTT. It specifies CATSDWGQETGAFF. This sequence joins TRBV24-1 and TRBJ1-1; 8 positions match TRBD1. The CDR3 runs 14 residues. Trimming removed 2 bases from V and 11 bases from J; junction bases left unmatched: 9. In germline, CDR1 is KGHDR, CDR2 SFDVKD.

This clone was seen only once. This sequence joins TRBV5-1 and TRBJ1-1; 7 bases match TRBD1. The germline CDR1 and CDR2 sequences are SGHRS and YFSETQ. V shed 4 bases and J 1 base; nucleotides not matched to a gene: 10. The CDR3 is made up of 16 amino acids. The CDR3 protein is CASSPGARTGNTEAFF. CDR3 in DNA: TGCGCCAGCAGCCCCGGTGCCCGGACAGGGAACACTGAAGCTTTCTTT. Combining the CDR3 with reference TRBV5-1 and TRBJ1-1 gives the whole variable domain KAGVTQTPRYLIKTRGQQVTLSCSPISGHRSVSWYQQTPGQGLQFLFEYFSETQRNKGNFPGRFSGRQFSNSRSEMNVSTLELGDSALYLCASSPGARTGNTEAFFGQGTRLTVV.